The table lists the clone carrying this TCR beta chain with a few counts. What it binds is not known. TCRdb ran MiXCR on the 5' RACE reads and lists one entry per CDR3 protein. The table includes more than 3,000 distinct CDR3 sequences, 15% to 20% detected once. This sample stems from a study of spatial heterogeneity in lung cancer. Study-level information: Detected sequences consistently included more beta-chain ones than alpha-chain ones. Counts of TCR transcripts in tumor regions correlated strongly with a T cell module score (derived from matched bulk RNA-seq).

Study conclusions and caveats: In tumors, expanded intratumoral alpha and beta TCR counts tracked mutation counts. Ubiquitous and regional expanded TCR counts correlated with ubiquitous and regional nonsynonymous mutations, respectively.

Noted time point: sample taken at primary tumor resection. The input material, whole RNA from tumor, nontumor lung or frozen PBMC, was sequenced unsorted. Trimming shortened V by 8 bases and J by 5 bases, and 21 bases separated the two germline ends. Germline V gives CDR1 LNHNV, CDR2 YYDKDF (reference sequence). The CDR3 covers 15 residues. Sequencing was performed on lung tumor tissue, taken at surgery. This TCR was sampled from a male donor with early-stage non-small cell lung cancer. The genes are TRBV15 and TRBJ2-5, with a tentative D call TRBD2 (5 bases). CDR3 nucleotide sequence: TGTGCCACCCGCCCCGGACTCCTGGACGGGGAGACCCAGTACTTC. Residues: CATRPGLLDGETQYF.